This record concerns one T cell receptor beta chain sequence. The antigen is unknown. These data come from a study of OX40 agonist ivuxolimab in advanced cancers. In germline, CDR1 is GTSNPN, CDR2 SVGIG (reference sequence). Trimming stripped 4 bases from V and 3 bases from J, with 12 bases between. The CDR3 contains 13 residues. Assay: immunoSEQ multiplex PCR; the TCRdb copy retains only in-frame clones and omits some. Of 70,000 to 95,000 clones detected, around 88% appear once; the ten largest clones hold less than 0.85%. General observations from the study: At doses 0.1 to 3.0 mg/kg, CD4+ and CD8+ clones expanded.

This receptor was taken from an adult with an advanced solid tumor such as melanoma, head and neck, liver or kidney cancer. This material consisted of CD4+ or CD8+ T cells sorted from blood, taken in a trial of the OX40 agonist ivuxolimab. The genes are TRBV30 and TRBJ1-1, with D unclear. The CDR3 here is CAWIGRLDTEAFF. CDR3 DNA sequence: TGTGCCTGGATTGGCAGGTTGGACACTGAAGCTTTCTTT.